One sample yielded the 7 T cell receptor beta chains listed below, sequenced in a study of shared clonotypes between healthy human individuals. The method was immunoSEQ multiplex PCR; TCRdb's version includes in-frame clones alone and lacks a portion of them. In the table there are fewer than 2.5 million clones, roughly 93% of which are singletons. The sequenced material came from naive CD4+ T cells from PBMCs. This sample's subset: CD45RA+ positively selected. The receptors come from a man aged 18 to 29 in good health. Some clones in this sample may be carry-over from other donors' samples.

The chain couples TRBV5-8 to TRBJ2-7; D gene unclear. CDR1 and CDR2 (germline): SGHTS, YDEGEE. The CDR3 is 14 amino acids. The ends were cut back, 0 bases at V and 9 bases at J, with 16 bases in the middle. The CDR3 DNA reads TGTGCCAGCAGCTTGGGCATGGCCACTACTACGCAGTACTTC. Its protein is CASSLGMATTTQYF. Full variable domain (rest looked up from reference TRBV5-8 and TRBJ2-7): EAGVTQSPTHLIKTRGQQATLRCSPISGHTSVYWYQQALGLGLQFLLWYDEGEERNRGNFPPRFSGRQFPNYSSELNVNALELEDSALYLCASSLGMATTTQYFGPGTRLTVT.

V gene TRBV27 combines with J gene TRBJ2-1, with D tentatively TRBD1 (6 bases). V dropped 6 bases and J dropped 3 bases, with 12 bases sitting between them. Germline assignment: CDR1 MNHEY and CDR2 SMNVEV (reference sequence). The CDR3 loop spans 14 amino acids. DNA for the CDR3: TGTGCCAGCAGACCTCAGGGGAACTACAATGAGCAGTTCTTC. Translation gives CASRPQGNYNEQFF.

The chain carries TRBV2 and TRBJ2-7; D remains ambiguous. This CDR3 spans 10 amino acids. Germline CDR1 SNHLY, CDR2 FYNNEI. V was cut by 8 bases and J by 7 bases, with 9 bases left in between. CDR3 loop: CASQVREQYF. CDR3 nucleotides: TGTGCCAGCCAAGTCCGAGAGCAGTACTTC.

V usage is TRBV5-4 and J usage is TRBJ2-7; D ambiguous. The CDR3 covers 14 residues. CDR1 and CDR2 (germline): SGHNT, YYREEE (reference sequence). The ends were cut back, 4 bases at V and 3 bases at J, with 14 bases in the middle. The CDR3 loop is CASSLLSSGYEQYF. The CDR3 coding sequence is TGTGCCAGCAGCCTACTCTCTTCAGGCTACGAGCAGTACTTC.

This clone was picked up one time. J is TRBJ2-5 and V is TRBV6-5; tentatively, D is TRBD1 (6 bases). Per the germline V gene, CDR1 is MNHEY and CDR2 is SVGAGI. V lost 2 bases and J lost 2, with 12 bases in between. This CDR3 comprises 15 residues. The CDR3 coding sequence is TGTGCCAGCAGTTACCGCCACAGGGCTCAAGAGACCCAGTACTTC. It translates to CASSYRHRAQETQYF.

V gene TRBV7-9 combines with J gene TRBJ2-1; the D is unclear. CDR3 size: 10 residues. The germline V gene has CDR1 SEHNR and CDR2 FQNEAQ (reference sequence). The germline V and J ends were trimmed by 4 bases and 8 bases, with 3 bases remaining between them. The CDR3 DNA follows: TGTGCCAGCAGCTCGGATGAGCAGTTCTTC. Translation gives CASSSDEQFF.

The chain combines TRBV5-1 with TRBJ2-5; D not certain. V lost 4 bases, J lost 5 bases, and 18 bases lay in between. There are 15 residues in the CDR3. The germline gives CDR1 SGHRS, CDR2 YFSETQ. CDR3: CASSLLPDLRETQYF. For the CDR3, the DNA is TGCGCCAGCAGCCTACTACCGGACCTCAGGGAGACCCAGTACTTC.